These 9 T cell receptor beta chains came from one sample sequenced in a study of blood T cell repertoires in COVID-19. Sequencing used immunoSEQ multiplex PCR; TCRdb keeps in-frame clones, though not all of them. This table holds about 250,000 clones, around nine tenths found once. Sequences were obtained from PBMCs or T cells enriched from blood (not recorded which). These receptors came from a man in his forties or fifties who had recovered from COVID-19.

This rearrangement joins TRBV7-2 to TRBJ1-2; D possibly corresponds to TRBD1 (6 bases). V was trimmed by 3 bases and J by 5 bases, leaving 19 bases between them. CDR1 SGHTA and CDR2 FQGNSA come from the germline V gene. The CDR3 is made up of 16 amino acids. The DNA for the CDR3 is TGTGCCAGCAGCTTCGCCTCGGGGGGCCAGGGGTATGGCTACACCTTC. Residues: CASSFASGGQGYGYTF.

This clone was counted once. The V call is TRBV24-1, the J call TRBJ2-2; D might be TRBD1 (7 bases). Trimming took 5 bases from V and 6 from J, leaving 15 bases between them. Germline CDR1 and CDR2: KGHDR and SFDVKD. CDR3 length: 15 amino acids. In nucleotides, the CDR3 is TGTGCCACCAGTGGGCAGGGGGGCAACGCCGGGGAGCTGTTTTTT. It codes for CATSGQGGNAGELFF.

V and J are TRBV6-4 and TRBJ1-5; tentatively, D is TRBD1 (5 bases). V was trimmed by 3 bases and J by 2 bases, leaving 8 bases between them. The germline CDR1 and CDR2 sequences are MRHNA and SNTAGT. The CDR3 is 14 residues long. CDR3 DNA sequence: TGTGCCAGCAGTGAGCAGGGTGGCAATCAGCCCCAGCATTTT. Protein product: CASSEQGGNQPQHF.

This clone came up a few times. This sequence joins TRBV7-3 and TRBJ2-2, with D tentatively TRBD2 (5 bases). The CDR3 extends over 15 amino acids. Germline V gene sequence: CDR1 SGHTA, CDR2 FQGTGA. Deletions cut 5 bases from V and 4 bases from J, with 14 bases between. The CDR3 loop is CASSQSSTSTGELFF. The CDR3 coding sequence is TGTGCCAGCAGCCAATCCTCCACTAGCACCGGGGAGCTGTTTTTT.

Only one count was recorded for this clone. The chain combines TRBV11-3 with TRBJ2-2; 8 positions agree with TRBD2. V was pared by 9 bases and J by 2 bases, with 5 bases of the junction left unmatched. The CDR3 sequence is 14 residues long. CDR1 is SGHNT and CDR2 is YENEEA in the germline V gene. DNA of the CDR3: TGTGCCAGTATACTAGCGGCCAACACCGGGGAGCTGTTTTTT. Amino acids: CASILAANTGELFF.

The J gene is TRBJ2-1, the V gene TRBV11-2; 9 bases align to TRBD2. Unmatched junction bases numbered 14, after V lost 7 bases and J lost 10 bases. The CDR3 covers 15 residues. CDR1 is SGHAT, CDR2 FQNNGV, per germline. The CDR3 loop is CASIPRGGLAGEQFF. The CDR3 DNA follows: TGTGCCAGCATTCCGAGGGGGGGCCTAGCGGGAGAGCAGTTCTTC. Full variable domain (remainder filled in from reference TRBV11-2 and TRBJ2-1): EAGVAQSPRYKIIEKRQSVAFWCNPISGHATLYWYQQILGQGPKLLIQFQNNGVVDDSQLPKDRFSAERLKGVDSTLKIQPAKLEDSAVYLCASIPRGGLAGEQFFGPGTRLTVL.

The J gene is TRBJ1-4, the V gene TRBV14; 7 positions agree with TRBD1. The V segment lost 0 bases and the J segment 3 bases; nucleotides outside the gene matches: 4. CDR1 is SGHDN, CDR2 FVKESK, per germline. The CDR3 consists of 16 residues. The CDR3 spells CASSQDLGTANEKLFF. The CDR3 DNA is TGTGCCAGCAGCCAAGATTTAGGGACAGCTAATGAAAAACTGTTTTTT.

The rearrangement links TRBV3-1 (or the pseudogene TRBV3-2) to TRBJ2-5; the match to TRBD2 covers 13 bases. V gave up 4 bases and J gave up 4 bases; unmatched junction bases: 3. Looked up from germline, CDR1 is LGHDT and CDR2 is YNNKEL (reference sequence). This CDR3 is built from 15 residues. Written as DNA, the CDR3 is TGTGCCAGCAGCCGAGGACTAGCGGGAGTAGAGACCCAGTACTTC. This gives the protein CASSRGLAGVETQYF.

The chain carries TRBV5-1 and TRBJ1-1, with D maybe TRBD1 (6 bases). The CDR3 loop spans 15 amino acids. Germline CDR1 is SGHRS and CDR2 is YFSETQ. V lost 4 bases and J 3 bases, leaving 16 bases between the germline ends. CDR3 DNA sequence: TGCGCCAGCAGCACCAACAGGGTTACTCACACTGAAGCTTTCTTT. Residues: CASSTNRVTHTEAFF.